The 28 T cell receptor beta chains below were found in one sample sequenced in a study of beta chain features in type 1 diabetes. Study-level results: Shortening of TCRB CDR3s, moderate but significant, appeared in all four CD4+ subsets of Type 1 diabetes patients.

Their antigens are not known. What was sequenced were expressed TCRB transcripts, since all of the isolated RNA had been reverse transcribed. Libraries were prepared by immunoSEQ multiplex PCR; TCRdb keeps only in-frame clonotypes and omits some of them. The sample contains 500,000 to 850,000 clones, 11% to 15% of which appear only once. The sequencing input was naive CD4+ T cells from blood. These receptors were taken from a man in his late teens or twenties with type 1 diabetes.

This clone has more than one count but fewer than ten. The chain has TRBV7-2 and TRBJ2-5; no reliable D call. The ends were cut back, 1 base at V and 0 bases at J, with 3 bases in the middle. The germline CDR1 and CDR2 sequences are SGHTA and FQGNSA. The CDR3 extends over 13 amino acids. The CDR3 here is CASSLGHQETQYF. DNA for the CDR3: TGTGCCAGCAGCTTAGGCCACCAAGAGACCCAGTACTTC. Variable domain in full (rest from reference TRBV7-2 and TRBJ2-5): GAGVSQSPSNKVTEKGKDVELRCDPISGHTALYWYRQSLGQGLEFLIYFQGNSAPDKSGLPSDRFSAERTGGSVSTLTIQRTQQEDSAVYLCASSLGHQETQYFGPGTRLLVL.

There are a few counts of this clone. The V gene is TRBV5-8, the J gene TRBJ2-3, with 7 bases aligning to TRBD1. Germline CDR1 and CDR2: SGHTS and YDEGEE. The V and J ends lost 4 bases and 5 bases, in that order; junction bases with no gene match: 4. The CDR3 covers 13 residues. The CDR3 protein is CASSPRTGDTQYF. In DNA form, the CDR3 reads TGTGCCAGCAGCCCTAGGACAGGAGATACGCAGTATTTT.

This clone has just a few counts. This rearrangement joins TRBV7-2 to TRBJ1-1, with 7 bases fitting TRBD1. V shed 5 bases and J 4 bases; nucleotides not matched to a gene: 10. Looked up from germline, CDR1 is SGHTA and CDR2 is FQGNSA. The CDR3 length is 15 residues. CDR3: CASSPHRDSGTEAFF. CDR3 nucleotides: TGTGCCAGCAGCCCCCACCGGGACAGTGGCACTGAAGCTTTCTTT.

The genes are TRBV2 and TRBJ2-3, with unresolved D. In germline, CDR1 is SNHLY, CDR2 FYNNEI. V lost 6 bases to trimming and J lost 14 bases, with 18 bases between them. This CDR3 spans 12 amino acids. The CDR3 region has the DNA TGTGCCAGCAGCCCCGGACCCCGTATCCCGTATTTT. This sequence encodes CASSPGPRIPYF. Based on the CDR3 plus reference TRBV2 and TRBJ2-3, the full variable domain is EPEVTQTPSHQVTQMGQEVILRCVPISNHLYFYWYRQILGQKVEFLVSFYNNEISEKSEIFDDQFSVERPDGSNFTLKIRSTKLEDSAMYFCASSPGPRIPYFGPGTRLTVL.

The rearrangement links TRBV4-2 to TRBJ2-4, with a tentative D call TRBD1 (6 bases). The germline gives CDR1 LGHNA, CDR2 YNFKEQ. The CDR3 runs 15 residues. Trimming took off 0 bases at V and 3 bases at J, with 9 bases between the two ends. The CDR3 DNA sequence: TGTGCCAGCAGCCAAGAGCGAGGGGGCAAAAACATTCAGTACTTC. Translated, it gives CASSQERGGKNIQYF.

This clone occurred a few times. The chain combines TRBV14 with TRBJ2-7; D tentatively reads TRBD1 or TRBD2 (6 bases each). Looked up from germline, CDR1 is SGHDN and CDR2 is FVKESK. The V gene lost 5 bases and the J gene lost 3 bases, with 20 bases spanning the gap. The CDR3 length is 16 residues. The CDR3 coding sequence is TGTGCCAGCAGCACCCCGGGGGCCCTTCCCGTCTACGAGCAGTACTTC. It translates to CASSTPGALPVYEQYF.

In its sample, this clone was seen a few times. The V call is TRBV7-2, the J call TRBJ2-4; D gene uncertain. Per germline, CDR1 SGHTA and CDR2 FQGNSA. The CDR3 is 15 amino acids. Trimming took off 2 bases at V and 11 bases at J, with 19 bases between the two ends. CDR3 amino acids: CASSLYTSGLTFQYF. In nucleotides, the CDR3 is TGTGCCAGCAGCTTATACACCTCAGGTCTAACATTTCAGTACTTC.

The chain recombines TRBV28 with TRBJ2-5; 7 bases agree with TRBD1. Germline CDR1 and CDR2: MDHEN and SYDVKM. V gave up 4 bases and J gave up 0 bases; unmatched junction bases: 2. This CDR3 comprises 14 residues. The CDR3 is CASSSGQDQETQYF. In DNA form, the CDR3 reads TGTGCCAGCAGTTCAGGACAGGACCAAGAGACCCAGTACTTC.

In its sample, this clone was seen a few times. This chain joins TRBV25-1 and TRBJ2-5; D is possibly TRBD1 (5 bases). Trimming removed 2 bases from V and 5 bases from J, with 15 bases in between. This CDR3 region has 15 residues. Germline V lookup: CDR1 MGHDK, CDR2 SYGVNS. As DNA, the CDR3 is TGTGCCAGCAGTGAACCCGGCAGGGTTGCGGAGACCCAGTACTTC. Translating it yields CASSEPGRVAETQYF.

This clone showed up just a few times. This chain joins TRBV6-1 and TRBJ2-2; a possible D gene is TRBD1 (6 bases). The CDR3 loop spans 15 amino acids. V was cut by 6 bases and J by 4 bases, with 15 bases left in between. Germline V gene sequence: CDR1 MNHNS, CDR2 SASEGT. The CDR3 bases are TGTGCCAGCAGGGAGACAGGTCGCGGCACCGGGGAGCTGTTTTTT. This sequence encodes CASRETGRGTGELFF.

This clone appeared a few times. This chain connects TRBV19 to TRBJ2-3, with D unclear. Germline-derived CDR1 and CDR2 are LNHDA and SQIVND (reference sequence). V lost 7 bases and J 4 bases, leaving 12 bases between the germline ends. This CDR3 is built from 13 residues. DNA for the CDR3: TGTGCCAGTAATAGGGAAGGCGCAGATACGCAGTATTTT. Translating gives CASNREGADTQYF.

This clone was recorded a few times. The chain employs TRBV25-1 and TRBJ1-2; 11 nucleotides line up with TRBD1. The CDR3 runs to 16 residues. V lost 3 bases and J lost 6; bases outside the gene matches: 9. The germline V gene encodes CDR1 MGHDK and CDR2 SYGVNS. Here the CDR3 DNA reads TGTGCCAGCAGTGACCCCCGGACAGGGGGCGTCCATGGCTACACCTTC. It specifies CASSDPRTGGVHGYTF.

In this sample, this clone turned up a few times. The rearrangement joins TRBV2 to TRBJ2-1, with 8 bases lining up with TRBD1. V was pared by 4 bases and J by 9 bases, with 2 bases of the junction left unmatched. Germline V gene lookup returns CDR1 SNHLY and CDR2 FYNNEI. There are 12 residues in the CDR3. CDR3 sequence (DNA): TGTGCCAGCAGTGTAACAGGGGGTGAGCAGTTCTTC. As protein: CASSVTGGEQFF.

CDR3 residues: CSVSRTGAYEQYF. The CDR3 DNA follows: TGCAGCGTTTCTCGGACAGGGGCCTACGAGCAGTACTTC. The rearrangement uses TRBV29-1 and TRBJ2-7, with 9 positions matching TRBD1. Unmatched junction bases numbered 4, after V lost 5 bases and J lost 2 bases. The CDR3 is made up of 13 amino acids. The germline V gene encodes CDR1 SQVTM and CDR2 ANQGSEA.

In its sample, this clone was seen a few times. V is TRBV2 and J is TRBJ2-1; 7 bases line up with TRBD2. V was pared by 0 bases and J by 4 bases, with 6 bases of the junction left unmatched. This CDR3 contains 16 residues. Germline loops: CDR1 SNHLY, CDR2 FYNNEI. The CDR3, as DNA: TGTGCCAGCAGTGAAGCCTGGGAGGGGTTTTACAATGAGCAGTTCTTC. This translates into CASSEAWEGFYNEQFF. The whole variable domain, filled in from reference TRBV2 and TRBJ2-1, reads EPEVTQTPSHQVTQMGQEVILRCVPISNHLYFYWYRQILGQKVEFLVSFYNNEISEKSEIFDDQFSVERPDGSNFTLKIRSTKLEDSAMYFCASSEAWEGFYNEQFFGPGTRLTVL.

V usage is TRBV18 and J usage is TRBJ1-2; no clear D. V lost 3 bases, J lost 8 bases, and 10 bases lay in between. CDR3 length: 12 amino acids. CDR1 KGHSH and CDR2 LQKENI come from the germline V gene. The CDR3 DNA reads TGTGCCAGCTCACCGCAGGTGGAGGGCTACACCTTC. Amino acids: CASSPQVEGYTF.

This chain uses TRBV5-1 with TRBJ2-5; 12 positions match TRBD1. After removal of 3 bases from V and 4 bases from J, the junction contained 7 bases not matched to a gene. The CDR3 is made up of 16 amino acids. The germline CDR1 and CDR2 sequences are SGHRS and YFSETQ. CDR3 sequence (DNA): TGCGCCAGCAGCTGGAGAGGGACAGGGGGCCCAGAGACCCAGTACTTC. Translation gives CASSWRGTGGPETQYF.

This clone came up a few times. This chain connects TRBV6-6 to TRBJ1-2; D uncertain. Trimming removed 9 bases at V and 2 bases at J, with 16 bases between. There are 14 residues in the CDR3. Per the germline V gene, CDR1 is MNHNY and CDR2 is SVGAGI (reference sequence). The CDR3, as DNA: TGTGCCAGTCTCCTTCGGCACAGCAACTATGGCTACACCTTC. It encodes CASLLRHSNYGYTF.

This clone has more than one count but fewer than ten. The gene calls are TRBV30 and TRBJ1-2; D may be TRBD1 (6 bases). Per the germline V gene, CDR1 is GTSNPN and CDR2 is SVGIG (reference sequence). CDR3 size: 13 residues. This CDR3 reads CARRGPGGDGYTF. CDR3 DNA sequence: TGTGCTCGTAGAGGGCCCGGGGGCGATGGCTACACCTTC.

This CDR3 reads CASSTVAGSTDTQYF. For the CDR3, the DNA is TGTGCCAGCTCAACGGTAGCGGGAAGCACAGATACGCAGTATTTT. The chain links TRBV18 to TRBJ2-3, with TRBD2 matching 8 bases. The germline CDR1 and CDR2 sequences are KGHSH and LQKENI. The CDR3 runs 15 residues. Germline trimming cut 5 bases from V and 0 bases from J; bases unmatched to any gene: 4.

This clone was detected only a few times. One junction end does not reproduce the germline sequence, and a read error may be involved. CDR3 sequence (DNA): TGTGCTAGCAGACCAGCCCCAGGAGGGGTCAAAAACATTCAGTACTTC. The encoded protein is CASRPAPGGVKNIQYF. The genes are TRBV7-7 and TRBJ2-4, with a tentative D call TRBD2 (6 bases). This CDR3 is 16 amino acids long. Germline CDR1 SSHAT, CDR2 FNYEAQ (reference sequence).

This clone came up a few times. The chain uses TRBV2 and TRBJ1-5; 7 nucleotides agree with TRBD1. Trimming at V came to 6 bases and at J to 10 bases, leaving 6 bases not matched to a gene. Germline lookup yields CDR1 SNHLY and CDR2 FYNNEI. This CDR3 is 12 amino acids long. CDR3 bases: TGTGCCAGCAGAGGGGGCTTAGGTCCCCAGCATTTT. Protein sequence: CASRGGLGPQHF.

The chain couples TRBV5-4 to TRBJ1-1; D is unclear. Germline V gene data show CDR1 as SGHNT and CDR2 as YYREEE (reference sequence). There are 13 residues in the CDR3. The V end was cut by 0 bases, the J end by 7 bases, with 10 bases between. The CDR3 loop is CASSLGPKDEAFF. CDR3 bases: TGTGCCAGCAGCTTGGGACCGAAAGATGAAGCTTTCTTT.

This clone was seen a few times. The rearrangement joins TRBV9 to TRBJ2-7; 7 bases align to TRBD1. Germline CDR1 is SGDLS and CDR2 is YYNGEE. Trimming removed 4 bases from V and 2 bases from J; junction bases left unmatched: 6. This CDR3 is built from 14 residues. This CDR3 is CASSPTGQPYEQYF. Here the CDR3 DNA reads TGTGCCAGCAGCCCCACGGGACAGCCCTACGAGCAGTACTTC.

The chain carries TRBV5-1 and TRBJ2-7; D may be TRBD1 (6 bases). The ends were cut back, 4 bases at V and 3 bases at J, with 20 bases in the middle. CDR3 length: 16 amino acids. Germline CDR1 is SGHRS and CDR2 is YFSETQ. This chain's CDR3 is CASSHLQTGESYEQYF. CDR3 nucleotides: TGCGCCAGCAGCCACCTACAGACAGGAGAAAGCTACGAGCAGTACTTC.

The gene calls are TRBV7-9 and TRBJ1-1; D might be TRBD1 (5 bases). This CDR3 region has 15 residues. Germline loops: CDR1 SEHNR, CDR2 FQNEAQ (reference sequence). Trimming shortened V by 5 bases and J by 6 bases, and 19 bases separated the two germline ends. The CDR3 DNA follows: TGTGCCAGCAGCCTCAGGCCAGGGTATGGGGCTGAAGCTTTCTTT. It encodes CASSLRPGYGAEAFF.

Comments on this clone: The sample holds other DNA sequences that translate to the same CDR3. The chain joins TRBV4-1 to TRBJ1-2; 10 nucleotides line up with TRBD1. The V gene's germline CDR1 is MGHRA and CDR2 YSYEKL. V lost 3 bases to trimming and J lost 6 bases; unmatched junction nucleotides: 4. The CDR3 is 14 amino acids. The DNA for the CDR3 is TGCGCCAGCAGCCAGCCGGGACAGGGGAATGGCTACACCTTC. It is translated as CASSQPGQGNGYTF.

The rearrangement joins TRBV5-4 to TRBJ2-5, with unresolved D. Per the germline V gene, CDR1 is SGHNT and CDR2 is YYREEE (reference sequence). Trimming stripped 1 base from V and 0 bases from J, with 7 bases between. The CDR3 is 14 amino acids. This CDR3 reads CASSLKLDQETQYF. Written as DNA, the CDR3 is TGTGCCAGCAGCTTGAAGCTAGACCAAGAGACCCAGTACTTC.